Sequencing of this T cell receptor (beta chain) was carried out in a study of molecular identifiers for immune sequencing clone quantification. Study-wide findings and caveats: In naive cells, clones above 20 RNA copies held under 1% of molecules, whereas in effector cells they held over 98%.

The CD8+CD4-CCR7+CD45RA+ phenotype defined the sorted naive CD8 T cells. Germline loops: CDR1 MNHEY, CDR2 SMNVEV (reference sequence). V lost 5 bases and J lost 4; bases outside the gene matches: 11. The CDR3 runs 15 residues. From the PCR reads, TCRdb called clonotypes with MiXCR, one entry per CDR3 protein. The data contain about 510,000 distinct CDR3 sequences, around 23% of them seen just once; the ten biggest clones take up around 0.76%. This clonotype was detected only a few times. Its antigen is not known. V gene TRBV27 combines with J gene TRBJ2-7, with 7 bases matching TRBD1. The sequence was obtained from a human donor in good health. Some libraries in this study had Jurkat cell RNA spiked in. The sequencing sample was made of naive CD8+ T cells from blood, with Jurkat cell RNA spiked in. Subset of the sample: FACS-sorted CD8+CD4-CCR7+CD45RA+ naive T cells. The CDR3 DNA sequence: TGTGCCAGCAGTCAAGCCGGGACAGTCTTTTACGAGCAGTACTTC. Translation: CASSQAGTVFYEQYF.